This TCR beta chain was recorded in a study of T cells in localized non-small cell lung cancer. TCRdb's table, derived via immunoSEQ multiplex PCR, lists solely in-frame clones and lacks some. The table includes roughly 8,000 clones, 92% detected once. The sample in question was peripheral blood mononuclear cells, obtained before any cancer treatment. The receptor's source is a male donor older than 55 with stage II lung adenocarcinoma.

The CDR3 is CASSLGGNSYNEQFF. CDR3 in DNA: TGTGCCAGCAGCTTAGGGGGTAACTCCTACAATGAGCAGTTCTTC. The gene calls are TRBV7-3 and TRBJ2-1, with D perhaps being TRBD1 or TRBD2 (5 bases each). The V and J ends lost 2 bases and 0 bases respectively, with 8 bases between them. The CDR3 spans 15 residues. Germline CDR1 is SGHTA and CDR2 is FQGTGA.